The 13 T cell receptor beta chains given below trace back to one sample, sequenced in a study of blood T cell repertoires in COVID-19. TCRdb keeps only in-frame clones here, not all; method: immunoSEQ multiplex PCR. Among about 68,000 clones listed, 84% were seen once. Sequencing was carried out using peripheral blood. The receptors here all came from a man aged 50-59 years with active COVID-19.

This clone was counted only a few times. This rearrangement joins TRBV2 to TRBJ1-2; no clear D gene. The V and J ends lost 6 bases and 8 bases respectively, with 16 bases between them. CDR1 SNHLY and CDR2 FYNNEI come from the germline V gene. The CDR3 runs to 13 residues. DNA for the CDR3: TGTGCCAGCAGCCGCCTAACCGGAGAGGGCTACACCTTC. It specifies CASSRLTGEGYTF.

This clone was observed a handful of times. The V and J genes are TRBV5-1 and TRBJ2-7; D is unclear. CDR1 and CDR2 (germline): SGHRS, YFSETQ. Trimming cost V 1 base and J 7 bases, with 18 bases left between them. There are 15 residues in the CDR3. The CDR3, as DNA: TGCGCCAGCAGCTTGATGGCGGATACCCCTGGGGAGCAGTACTTC. It is translated as CASSLMADTPGEQYF.

The chain joins TRBV19 to TRBJ2-7; the match to TRBD1 covers 9 bases. With 5 bases clipped from V and 0 bases from J, the junction kept 2 bases outside the gene matches. Germline-derived CDR1 and CDR2 are LNHDA and SQIVND (reference sequence). This CDR3 is built from 14 residues. CDR3 coding DNA: TGTGCCAGTAGTCCACAGGGGGCCTCCTACGAGCAGTACTTC. Amino acid sequence: CASSPQGASYEQYF. The full variable domain, its missing parts supplied by reference TRBV19 and TRBJ2-7, is DGGITQSPKYLFRKEGQNVTLSCEQNLNHDAMYWYRQDPGQGLRLIYYSQIVNDFQKGDIAEGYSVSREKKESFPLTVTSAQKNPTAFYLCASSPQGASYEQYFGPGTRLTVT.

The rearrangement joins TRBV15 to TRBJ2-7, with D possibly being TRBD2 (5 bases). The CDR3 contains 16 residues. CDR1 LNHNV and CDR2 YYDKDF come from the germline V gene (reference sequence). Deletions cut 3 bases from V and 9 bases from J, with 24 bases between. CDR3 DNA: TGTGCCACCAGCAGGGACTCCGAGCACGCTCTTATCGGGCAGTACTTC. This sequence encodes CATSRDSEHALIGQYF. Full variable domain (rest looked up from reference TRBV15 and TRBJ2-7): DAMVIQNPRYQVTQFGKPVTLSCSQTLNHNVMYWYQQKSSQAPKLLFHYYDKDFNNEADTPDNFQSRRPNTSFCFLDIRSPGLGDTAMYLCATSRDSEHALIGQYFGPGTRLTVT.

The V gene is TRBV19, the J gene TRBJ1-4, with TRBD1 identical over 7 bases. The trim removed 5 bases at V and 0 bases at J, leaving 0 bases unmatched. This CDR3 is built from 14 residues. Germline V gene sequence: CDR1 LNHDA, CDR2 SQIVND (reference sequence). Here the CDR3 reads CASSGQATNEKLFF. The CDR3 DNA is TGTGCCAGTAGTGGACAGGCAACTAATGAAAAACTGTTTTTT. Based on the CDR3 plus reference TRBV19 and TRBJ1-4, the full variable domain is DGGITQSPKYLFRKEGQNVTLSCEQNLNHDAMYWYRQDPGQGLRLIYYSQIVNDFQKGDIAEGYSVSREKKESFPLTVTSAQKNPTAFYLCASSGQATNEKLFFGSGTQLSVL.

This chain connects TRBV29-1 to TRBJ2-1; D is perhaps TRBD1 (7 bases). Trimming took 6 bases from V and 9 from J, leaving 15 bases between them. The germline V gene encodes CDR1 SQVTM and CDR2 ANQGSEA. This CDR3 region has 12 residues. CDR3 region: CSVVGTAGEQFF. The CDR3 coding sequence is TGCAGCGTAGTTGGGACAGCGGGTGAGCAGTTCTTC.

The chain employs TRBV19 and TRBJ2-3; maybe TRBD2 (6 bases). V lost 4 bases and J 3 bases, leaving 26 bases between the germline ends. CDR3 length equals 19 residues. Germline CDR1 LNHDA, CDR2 SQIVND (reference sequence). The DNA for the CDR3 is TGTGCCAGTAGTAATAGGTGGAGGGGTCAAGGAAAGGCTACAGATACGCAGTATTTT. Its translation: CASSNRWRGQGKATDTQYF.

V usage is TRBV6-6 and J usage is TRBJ2-7; D remains ambiguous. The CDR3 loop spans 13 amino acids. Germline assignment: CDR1 MNHNY and CDR2 SVGAGI (reference sequence). V lost 6 bases, J lost 2 bases, and 11 bases lay in between. As DNA, the CDR3 is TGTGCCAGCAGCCAAACTCAAACCTACGAGCAGTACTTC. Translation gives CASSQTQTYEQYF.

The V and J genes are TRBV7-9 and TRBJ2-5; tentatively, D is TRBD1 (6 bases). V was shortened by 0 bases and J by 5 bases, with 19 bases between the two germline ends. The CDR3 runs 17 residues. CDR1 is SEHNR, CDR2 FQNEAQ, per germline (reference sequence). CDR3 sequence: CASSLAKIGTMGETQYF. The CDR3 DNA reads TGTGCCAGCAGCTTAGCGAAAATCGGGACAATGGGGGAGACCCAGTACTTC.

This clone was recorded once. CDR3 DNA: TGTGCCAGCAGTGAGGGACACCCCCTCTATGGCTACACCTTC. This sequence encodes CASSEGHPLYGYTF. The chain joins TRBV6-1 to TRBJ1-2; the D gene is possibly TRBD1 (6 bases). This CDR3 is 14 amino acids long. CDR1 is MNHNS, CDR2 SASEGT, per germline. Trimming left V 3 bases short and J 4 bases short, with 12 bases between.

The chain couples TRBV9 to TRBJ2-1; TRBD2 might be the D (5 bases). V was trimmed by 0 bases and J by 10 bases, leaving 17 bases between them. The CDR3 loop spans 15 amino acids. The germline V gene encodes CDR1 SGDLS and CDR2 YYNGEE. The CDR3 DNA reads TGTGCCAGCAGCGTAGGTCCTAGCCCGATTTACGAGCAGTTCTTC. Translating it yields CASSVGPSPIYEQFF.

The rearrangement uses TRBV5-1 and TRBJ2-1; 13 positions agree with TRBD2. The CDR3 is 15 residues long. Per germline, CDR1 SGHRS and CDR2 YFSETQ. V gave up 2 bases and J gave up 7 bases; unmatched junction bases: 3. This CDR3 is CASSFQGLAGNEQFF. CDR3 nucleotides: TGCGCCAGCAGCTTCCAGGGACTAGCGGGGAATGAGCAGTTCTTC.

The chain combines TRBV15 with TRBJ1-1, with 8 bases matching TRBD1. The CDR3 is made up of 13 amino acids. The V and J ends lost 1 base and 9 bases, in that order; junction bases with no gene match: 4. CDR1 and CDR2 (germline): LNHNV, YYDKDF (reference sequence). CDR3 nucleotides: TGTGCCACCAGCAGAGTCGGGACAGGCCAAGCTTTCTTT. Its translation is CATSRVGTGQAFF.